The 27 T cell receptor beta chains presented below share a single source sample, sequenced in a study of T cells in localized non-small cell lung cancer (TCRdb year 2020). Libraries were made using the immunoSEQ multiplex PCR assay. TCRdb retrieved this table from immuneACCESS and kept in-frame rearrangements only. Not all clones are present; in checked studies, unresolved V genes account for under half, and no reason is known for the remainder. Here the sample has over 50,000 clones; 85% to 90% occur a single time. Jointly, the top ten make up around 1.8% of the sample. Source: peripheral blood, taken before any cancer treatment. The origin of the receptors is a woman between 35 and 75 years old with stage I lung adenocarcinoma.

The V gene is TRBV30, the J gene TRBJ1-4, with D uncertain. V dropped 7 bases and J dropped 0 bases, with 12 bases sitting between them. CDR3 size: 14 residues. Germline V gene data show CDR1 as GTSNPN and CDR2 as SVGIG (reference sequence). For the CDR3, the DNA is TGTGCCTCGGCACAGAGCGCAACTAATGAAAAACTGTTTTTT. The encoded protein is CASAQSATNEKLFF.

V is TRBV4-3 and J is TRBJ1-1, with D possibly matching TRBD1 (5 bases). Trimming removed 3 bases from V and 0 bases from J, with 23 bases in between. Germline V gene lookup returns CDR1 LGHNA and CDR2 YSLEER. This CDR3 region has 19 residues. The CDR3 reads CASSHWVPGPSTVNTEAFF. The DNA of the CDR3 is TGCGCCAGCAGCCATTGGGTTCCGGGACCCTCAACCGTGAACACTGAAGCTTTCTTT.

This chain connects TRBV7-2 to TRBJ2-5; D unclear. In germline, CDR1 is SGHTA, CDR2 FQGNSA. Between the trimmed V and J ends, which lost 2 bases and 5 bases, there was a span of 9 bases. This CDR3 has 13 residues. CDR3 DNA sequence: TGTGCCAGCAGCTTAATTGATGTGGAGACCCAGTACTTC. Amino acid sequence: CASSLIDVETQYF.

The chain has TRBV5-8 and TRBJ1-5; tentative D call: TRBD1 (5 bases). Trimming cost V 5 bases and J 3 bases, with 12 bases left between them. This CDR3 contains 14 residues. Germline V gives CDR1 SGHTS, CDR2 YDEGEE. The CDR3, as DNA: TGTGCCAGCAGGTACAGACAGAACAATCAGCCCCAGCATTTT. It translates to CASRYRQNNQPQHF.

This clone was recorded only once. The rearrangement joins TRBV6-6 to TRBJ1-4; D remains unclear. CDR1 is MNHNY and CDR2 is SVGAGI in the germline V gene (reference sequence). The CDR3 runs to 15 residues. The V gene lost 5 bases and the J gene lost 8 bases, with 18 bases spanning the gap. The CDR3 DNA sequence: TGTGCCAGCAGTCCAACCACCCCGGCGGGAGAAAAACTGTTTTTT. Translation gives CASSPTTPAGEKLFF.

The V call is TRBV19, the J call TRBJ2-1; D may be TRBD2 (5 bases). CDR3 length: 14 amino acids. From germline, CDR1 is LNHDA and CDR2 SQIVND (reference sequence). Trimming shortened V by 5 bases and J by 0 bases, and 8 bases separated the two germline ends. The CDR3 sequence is CASSEGSSYNEQFF. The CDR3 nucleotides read TGTGCCAGTAGTGAGGGTAGCTCCTACAATGAGCAGTTCTTC.

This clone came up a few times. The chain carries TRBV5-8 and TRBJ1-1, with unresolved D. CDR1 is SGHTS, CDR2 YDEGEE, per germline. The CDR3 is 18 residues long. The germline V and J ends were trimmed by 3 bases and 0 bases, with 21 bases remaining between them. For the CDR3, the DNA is TGTGCCAGCAGCTCCCCAGAGAGTCTTTTCACTATGAACACTGAAGCTTTCTTT. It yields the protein CASSSPESLFTMNTEAFF.

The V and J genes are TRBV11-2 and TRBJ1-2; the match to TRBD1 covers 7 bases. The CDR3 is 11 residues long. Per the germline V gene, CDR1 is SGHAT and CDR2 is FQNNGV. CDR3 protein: CAFRDSYGYTF. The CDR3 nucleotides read TGTGCGTTCCGGGACAGCTATGGCTACACCTTC.

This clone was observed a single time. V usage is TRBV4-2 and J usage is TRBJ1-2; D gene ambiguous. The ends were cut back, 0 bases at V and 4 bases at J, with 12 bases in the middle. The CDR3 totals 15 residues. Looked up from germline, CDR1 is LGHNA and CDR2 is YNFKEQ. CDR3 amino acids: CASSQDIGRRYGYTF. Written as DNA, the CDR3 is TGTGCCAGCAGCCAAGATATTGGCCGCCGCTATGGCTACACCTTC.

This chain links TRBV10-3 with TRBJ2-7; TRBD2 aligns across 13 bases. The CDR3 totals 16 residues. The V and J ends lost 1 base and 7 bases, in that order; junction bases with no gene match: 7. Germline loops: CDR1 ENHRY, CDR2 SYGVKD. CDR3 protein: CAISEFGLAGVREQYF. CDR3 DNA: TGTGCCATCAGTGAGTTTGGACTAGCGGGGGTGCGGGAGCAGTACTTC.

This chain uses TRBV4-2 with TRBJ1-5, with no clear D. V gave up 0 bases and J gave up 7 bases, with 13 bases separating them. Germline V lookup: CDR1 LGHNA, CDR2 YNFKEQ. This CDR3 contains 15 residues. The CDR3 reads CASSQDGQVGQPQHF. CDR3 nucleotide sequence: TGTGCCAGCAGCCAAGATGGGCAGGTTGGACAGCCCCAGCATTTT.

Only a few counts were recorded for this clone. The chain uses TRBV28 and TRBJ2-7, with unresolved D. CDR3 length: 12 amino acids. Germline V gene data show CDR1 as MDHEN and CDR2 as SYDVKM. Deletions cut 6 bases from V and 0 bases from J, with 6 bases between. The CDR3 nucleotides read TGTGCCAGCAGGAGTTTCTCCTACGAGCAGTACTTC. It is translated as CASRSFSYEQYF.

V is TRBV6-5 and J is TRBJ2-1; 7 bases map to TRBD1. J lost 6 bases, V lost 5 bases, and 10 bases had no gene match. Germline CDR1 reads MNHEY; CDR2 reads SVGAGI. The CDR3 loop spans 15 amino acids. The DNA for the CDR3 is TGTGCCAGCAGTAGTCACAGGGGCTCGATCAATGAGCAGTTCTTC. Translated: CASSSHRGSINEQFF.

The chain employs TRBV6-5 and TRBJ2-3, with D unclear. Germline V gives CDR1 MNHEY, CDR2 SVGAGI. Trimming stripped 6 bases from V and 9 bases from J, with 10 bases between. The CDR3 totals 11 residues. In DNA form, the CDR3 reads TGTGCCAGCAGGTCCTTCGAAACGCAGTATTTT. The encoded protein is CASRSFETQYF.

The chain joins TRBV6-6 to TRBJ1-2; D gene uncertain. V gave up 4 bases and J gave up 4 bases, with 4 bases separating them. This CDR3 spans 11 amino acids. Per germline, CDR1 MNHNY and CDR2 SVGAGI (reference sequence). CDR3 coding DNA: TGTGCCAGCAGTTTTAGCTATGGCTACACCTTC. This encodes CASSFSYGYTF.

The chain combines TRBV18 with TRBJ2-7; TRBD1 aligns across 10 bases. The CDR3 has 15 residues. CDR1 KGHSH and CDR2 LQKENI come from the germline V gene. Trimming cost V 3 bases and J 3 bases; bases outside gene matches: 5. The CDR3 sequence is CASSPGQGVFYEQYF. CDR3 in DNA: TGTGCCAGCTCACCTGGACAGGGGGTTTTCTACGAGCAGTACTTC.

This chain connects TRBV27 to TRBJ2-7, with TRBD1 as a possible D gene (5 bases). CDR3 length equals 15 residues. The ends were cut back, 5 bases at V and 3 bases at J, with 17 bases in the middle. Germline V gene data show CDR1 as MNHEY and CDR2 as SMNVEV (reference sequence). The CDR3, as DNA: TGTGCCAGCAGTAGGGGCCGGCCCGTCTACTACGAGCAGTACTTC. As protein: CASSRGRPVYYEQYF.

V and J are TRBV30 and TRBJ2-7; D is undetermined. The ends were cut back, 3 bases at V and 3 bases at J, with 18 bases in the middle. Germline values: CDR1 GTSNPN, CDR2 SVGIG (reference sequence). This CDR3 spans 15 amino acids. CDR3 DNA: TGTGCCTGGAGCCCGGATGAGGCGCCTGGCTACGAGCAGTACTTC. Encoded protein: CAWSPDEAPGYEQYF.

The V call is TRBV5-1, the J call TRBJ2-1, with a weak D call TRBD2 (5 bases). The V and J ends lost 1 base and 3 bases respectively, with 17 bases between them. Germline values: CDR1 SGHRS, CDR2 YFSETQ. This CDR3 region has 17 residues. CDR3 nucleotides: TGCGCCAGCAGCTTGTGGTTTGAGGGAGAGATCTACAATGAGCAGTTCTTC. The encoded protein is CASSLWFEGEIYNEQFF.

This CDR3 reads CASSLGDIFLYEQYF. CDR3 nucleotide sequence: TGTGCCAGCAGCTTAGGGGACATCTTTCTCTACGAGCAGTACTTC. V gene TRBV11-2 combines with J gene TRBJ2-7; possibly TRBD1 for D (6 bases). CDR3 size: 15 residues. V lost 1 base and J 3 bases, leaving 13 bases between the germline ends. Germline values: CDR1 SGHAT, CDR2 FQNNGV.

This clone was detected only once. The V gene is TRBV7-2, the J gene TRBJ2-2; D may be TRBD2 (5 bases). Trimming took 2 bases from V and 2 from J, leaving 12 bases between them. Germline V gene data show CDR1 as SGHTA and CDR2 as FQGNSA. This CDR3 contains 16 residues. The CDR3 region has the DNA TGTGCCAGCAGCTTACTGGCGGGTCTAAACACCGGGGAGCTGTTTTTT. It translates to CASSLLAGLNTGELFF.

CDR3 residues: CAFRGGRSSYEQYF. As DNA, the CDR3 is TGTGCCTTCCGCGGGGGCCGATCATCCTACGAGCAGTACTTC. The rearrangement links TRBV6-5 to TRBJ2-7; D might be TRBD2 (7 bases). The CDR3 sequence is 14 residues long. From germline, CDR1 is MNHEY and CDR2 SVGAGI. V was cut by 11 bases and J by 1 base, with 18 bases left in between.

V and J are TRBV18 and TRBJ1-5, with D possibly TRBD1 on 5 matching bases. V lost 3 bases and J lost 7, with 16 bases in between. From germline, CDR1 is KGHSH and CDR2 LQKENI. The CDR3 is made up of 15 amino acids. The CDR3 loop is CASSPLGDVGQPQHF. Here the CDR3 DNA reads TGTGCCAGCTCACCCCTGGGGGACGTGGGACAGCCCCAGCATTTT. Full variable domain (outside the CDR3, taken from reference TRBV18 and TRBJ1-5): NAGVMQNPRHLVRRRGQEARLRCSPMKGHSHVYWYRQLPEEGLKFMVYLQKENIIDESGMPKERFSAEFPKEGPSILRIQQVVRGDSAAYFCASSPLGDVGQPQHFGDGTRLSIL.

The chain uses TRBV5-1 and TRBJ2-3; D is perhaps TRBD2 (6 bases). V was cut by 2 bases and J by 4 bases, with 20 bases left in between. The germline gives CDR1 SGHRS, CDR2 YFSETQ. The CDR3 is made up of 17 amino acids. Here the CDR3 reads CASSFAGTPRLADTQYF. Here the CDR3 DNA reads TGCGCCAGCAGCTTCGCCGGGACTCCGCGGTTGGCAGATACGCAGTATTTT. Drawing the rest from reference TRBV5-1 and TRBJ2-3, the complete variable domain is KAGVTQTPRYLIKTRGQQVTLSCSPISGHRSVSWYQQTPGQGLQFLFEYFSETQRNKGNFPGRFSGRQFSNSRSEMNVSTLELGDSALYLCASSFAGTPRLADTQYFGPGTRLTVL.

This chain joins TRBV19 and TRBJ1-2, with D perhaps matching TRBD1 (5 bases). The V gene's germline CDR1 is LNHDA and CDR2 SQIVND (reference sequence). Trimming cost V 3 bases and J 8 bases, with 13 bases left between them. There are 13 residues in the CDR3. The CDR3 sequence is CASSMRQGDGYTF. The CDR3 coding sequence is TGTGCCAGTAGTATGCGCCAGGGCGACGGCTACACCTTC.

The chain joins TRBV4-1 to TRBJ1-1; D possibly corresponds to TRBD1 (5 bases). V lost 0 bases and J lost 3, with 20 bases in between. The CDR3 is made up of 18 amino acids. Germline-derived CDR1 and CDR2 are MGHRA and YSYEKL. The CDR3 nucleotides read TGCGCCAGCAGCCAAGATGCGGGGCCCTCGATTACCCACACTGAAGCTTTCTTT. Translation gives CASSQDAGPSITHTEAFF.

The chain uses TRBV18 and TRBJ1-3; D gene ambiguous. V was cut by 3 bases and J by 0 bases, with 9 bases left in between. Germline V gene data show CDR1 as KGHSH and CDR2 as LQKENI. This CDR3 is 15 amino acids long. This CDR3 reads CASSPGQTSGNTIYF. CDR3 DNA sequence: TGTGCCAGCTCACCTGGGCAGACCTCTGGAAACACCATATATTTT.